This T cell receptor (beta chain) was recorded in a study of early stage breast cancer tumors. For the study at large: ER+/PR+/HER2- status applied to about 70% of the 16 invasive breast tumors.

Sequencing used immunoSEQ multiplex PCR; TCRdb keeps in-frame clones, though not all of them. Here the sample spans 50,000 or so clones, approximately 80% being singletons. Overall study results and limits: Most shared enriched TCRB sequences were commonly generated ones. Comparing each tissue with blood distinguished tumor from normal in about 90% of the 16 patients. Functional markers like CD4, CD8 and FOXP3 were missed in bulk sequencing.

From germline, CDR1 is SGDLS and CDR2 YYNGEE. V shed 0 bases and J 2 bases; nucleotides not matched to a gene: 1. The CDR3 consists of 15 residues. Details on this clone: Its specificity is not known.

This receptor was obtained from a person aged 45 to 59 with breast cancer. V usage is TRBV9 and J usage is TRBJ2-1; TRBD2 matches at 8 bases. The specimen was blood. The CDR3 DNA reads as TGTGCCAGCAGCGTAGGAGCGGGAGCCTACAATGAGCAGTTCTTC. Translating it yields CASSVGAGAYNEQFF.